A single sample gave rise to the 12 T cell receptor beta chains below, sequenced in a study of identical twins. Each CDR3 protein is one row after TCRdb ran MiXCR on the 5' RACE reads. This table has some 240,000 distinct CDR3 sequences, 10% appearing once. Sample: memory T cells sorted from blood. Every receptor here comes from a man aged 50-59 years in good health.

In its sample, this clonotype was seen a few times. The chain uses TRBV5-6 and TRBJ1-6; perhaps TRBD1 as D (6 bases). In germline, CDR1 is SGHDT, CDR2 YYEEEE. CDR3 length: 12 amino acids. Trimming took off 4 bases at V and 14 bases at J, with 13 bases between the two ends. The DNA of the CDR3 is TGTGCCAGCAGCGTGACAGGAAGTTCCCTCCACTTT. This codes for CASSVTGSSLHF.

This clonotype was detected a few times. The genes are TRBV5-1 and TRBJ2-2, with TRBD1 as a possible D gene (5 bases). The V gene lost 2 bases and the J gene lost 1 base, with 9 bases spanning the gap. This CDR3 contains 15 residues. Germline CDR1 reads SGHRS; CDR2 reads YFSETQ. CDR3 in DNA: TGCGCCAGCAGCTTACAGGCGTTGAACACCGGGGAGCTGTTTTTT. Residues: CASSLQALNTGELFF.

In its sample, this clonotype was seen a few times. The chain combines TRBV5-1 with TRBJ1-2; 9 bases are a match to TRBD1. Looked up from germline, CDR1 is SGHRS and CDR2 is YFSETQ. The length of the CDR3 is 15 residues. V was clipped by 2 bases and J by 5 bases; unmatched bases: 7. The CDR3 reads CASSFETGGKYGYTF. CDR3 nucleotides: TGCGCCAGCAGCTTTGAGACAGGGGGAAAGTATGGCTACACCTTC. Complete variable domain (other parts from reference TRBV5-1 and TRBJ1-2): KAGVTQTPRYLIKTRGQQVTLSCSPISGHRSVSWYQQTPGQGLQFLFEYFSETQRNKGNFPGRFSGRQFSNSRSEMNVSTLELGDSALYLCASSFETGGKYGYTFGSGTRLTVV.

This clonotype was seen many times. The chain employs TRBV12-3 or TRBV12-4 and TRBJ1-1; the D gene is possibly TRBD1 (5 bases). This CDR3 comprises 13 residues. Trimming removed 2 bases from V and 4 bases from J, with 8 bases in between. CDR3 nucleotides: TGTGCCAGCAGTTTAACAAGGGGCACTGAAGCTTTCTTT. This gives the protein CASSLTRGTEAFF.

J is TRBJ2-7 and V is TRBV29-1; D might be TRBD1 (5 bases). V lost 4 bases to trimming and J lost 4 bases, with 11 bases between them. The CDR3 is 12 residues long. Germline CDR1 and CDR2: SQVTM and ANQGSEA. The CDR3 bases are TGCAGCGTTGGCCCGAGACAGTACGAGCAGTACTTC. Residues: CSVGPRQYEQYF.

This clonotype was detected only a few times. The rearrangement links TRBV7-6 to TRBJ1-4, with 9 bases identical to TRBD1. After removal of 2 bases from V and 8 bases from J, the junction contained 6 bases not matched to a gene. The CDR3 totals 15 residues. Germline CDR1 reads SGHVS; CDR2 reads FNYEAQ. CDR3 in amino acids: CASSLRGQGGEKLFF. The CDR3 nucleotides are TGTGCCAGCAGCTTAAGGGGACAGGGCGGAGAAAAACTGTTTTTT.

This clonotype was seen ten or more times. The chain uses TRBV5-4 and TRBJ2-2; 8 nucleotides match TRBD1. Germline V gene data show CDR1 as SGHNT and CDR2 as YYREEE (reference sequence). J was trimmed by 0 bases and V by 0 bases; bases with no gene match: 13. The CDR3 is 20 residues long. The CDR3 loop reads CASSLAGTGLLVANTGELFF. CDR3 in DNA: TGTGCCAGCAGCTTGGCAGGGACAGGACTCCTCGTCGCGAACACCGGGGAGCTGTTTTTT.

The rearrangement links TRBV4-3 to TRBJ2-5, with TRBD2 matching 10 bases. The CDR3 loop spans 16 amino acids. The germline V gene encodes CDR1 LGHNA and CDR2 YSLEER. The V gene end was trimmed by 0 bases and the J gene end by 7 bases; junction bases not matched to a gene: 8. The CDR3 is CASSQDGASGGLTQYF. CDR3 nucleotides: TGCGCCAGCAGCCAAGATGGGGCTAGCGGGGGATTGACCCAGTACTTC.

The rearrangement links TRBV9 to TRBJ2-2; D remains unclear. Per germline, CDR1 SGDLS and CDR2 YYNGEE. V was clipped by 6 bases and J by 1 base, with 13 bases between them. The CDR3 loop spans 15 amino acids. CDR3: CASNPEPRNTGELFF. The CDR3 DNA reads TGTGCCAGCAACCCGGAACCACGGAACACCGGGGAGCTGTTTTTT.

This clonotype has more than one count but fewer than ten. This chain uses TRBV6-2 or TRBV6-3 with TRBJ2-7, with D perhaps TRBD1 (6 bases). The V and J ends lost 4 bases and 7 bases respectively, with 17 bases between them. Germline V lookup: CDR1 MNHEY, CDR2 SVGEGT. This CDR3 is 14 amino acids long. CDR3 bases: TGTGCCAGCAGTTCCCAGGGGCTCAGTAAGGAGCAGTACTTC. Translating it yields CASSSQGLSKEQYF.

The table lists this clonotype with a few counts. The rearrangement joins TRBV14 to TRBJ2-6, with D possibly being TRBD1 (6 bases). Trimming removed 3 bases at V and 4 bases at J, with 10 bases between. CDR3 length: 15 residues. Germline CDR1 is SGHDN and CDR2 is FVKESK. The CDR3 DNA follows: TGTGCCAGCAGCCATTGGGGGCTGGGGGCCAACGTCCTGACTTTC. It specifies CASSHWGLGANVLTF.

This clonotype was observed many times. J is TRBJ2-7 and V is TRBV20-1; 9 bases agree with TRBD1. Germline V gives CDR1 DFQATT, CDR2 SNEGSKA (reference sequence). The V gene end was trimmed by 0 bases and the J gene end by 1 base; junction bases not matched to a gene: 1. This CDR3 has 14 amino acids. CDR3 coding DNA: TGCAGTGCTAGAGAGGACAGGGGATCCTACGAGCAGTACTTC. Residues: CSAREDRGSYEQYF.